The 17 T cell receptor beta chains below were found in one sample sequenced in a study of human T cells and chemical hapten exposure. TCRdb called the RACE reads again in MiXCR, with one record for every CDR3 protein. The data hold under 300,000 distinct CDR3 sequences, with approximately 8.6% observed a single time. As to time point: pre-sensitization, week 0. Treatment defined: therapeutic diphenylcyclopropenone sensitization with weekly scalp DPC. Source: whole blood, taken in connection with sensitization to the hapten diphenylcyclopropenone (DPC). Every receptor here comes from a woman between 40 and 55 years old with alopecia areata. Some clones in this sample may be carry-over from other donors' samples.

This clonotype came up a few times. The chain combines TRBV7-2 with TRBJ2-5, with D possibly being TRBD1 (5 bases). V lost 7 bases to trimming and J lost 5 bases, with 23 bases between them. The CDR3 contains 16 residues. Germline lookup yields CDR1 SGHTA and CDR2 FQGNSA. The CDR3 DNA sequence: TGTGCCAGCACCCCCCAGGGTCCCGTAATAAGGGAGACCCAGTACTTC. Amino acid sequence: CASTPQGPVIRETQYF.

This clonotype was seen more than once but under ten times. The V gene is TRBV4-1, the J gene TRBJ2-7; 7 nucleotides match TRBD1. Trimming cost V 4 bases and J 2 bases; bases outside gene matches: 8. Per the germline V gene, CDR1 is MGHRA and CDR2 is YSYEKL. This CDR3 has 15 residues. The DNA for the CDR3 is TGCGCCAGCAGCCCTAACAGGGGTCCGGCCTACGAGCAGTACTTC. It yields the protein CASSPNRGPAYEQYF.

This clonotype was picked up a small number of times. The chain uses TRBV14 and TRBJ2-3; 12 positions agree with TRBD2. This CDR3 has 16 residues. J was trimmed by 2 bases and V by 4 bases; bases with no gene match: 4. Germline values: CDR1 SGHDN, CDR2 FVKESK. The CDR3 DNA reads as TGTGCCAGCAGCCGGACTAGCGGGGACCTCACAGATACGCAGTATTTT. It encodes CASSRTSGDLTDTQYF.

This clonotype was detected a few times. This chain uses TRBV6-5 with TRBJ2-1; TRBD1 is a possible D gene (5 bases). Per germline, CDR1 MNHEY and CDR2 SVGAGI. The CDR3 is 16 amino acids. V lost 2 bases and J 0 bases, leaving 11 bases between the germline ends. The DNA for the CDR3 is TGTGCCAGCAGTTACGCACAGGCGAGCTCCTACAATGAGCAGTTCTTC. It is translated as CASSYAQASSYNEQFF.

There are a few counts of this clonotype. The chain employs TRBV5-1 and TRBJ1-3; D is unresolved. CDR1 is SGHRS, CDR2 YFSETQ, per germline. The CDR3 totals 16 residues. Trimming cost V 3 bases and J 3 bases, with 16 bases left between them. CDR3 region: CASSSSGPNLGNTIYF. In DNA form, the CDR3 reads TGCGCCAGCAGCTCTTCCGGGCCAAACCTTGGAAACACCATATATTTT.

This chain links TRBV28 with TRBJ1-1, with a possible D match to TRBD1 (5 bases). This CDR3 has 14 residues. The ends were cut back, 3 bases at V and 7 bases at J, with 15 bases in the middle. Germline V gives CDR1 MDHEN, CDR2 SYDVKM. The CDR3 is CASSFPWGEIEAFF. In DNA, the CDR3 is TGTGCCAGCAGTTTTCCGTGGGGCGAGATTGAAGCTTTCTTT.

This clonotype was seen a few times. The chain recombines TRBV5-1 with TRBJ2-7; TRBD1 might be the D (6 bases). The CDR3 contains 14 residues. Trimming removed 7 bases from V and 2 bases from J, with 16 bases in between. Germline-derived CDR1 and CDR2 are SGHRS and YFSETQ. The chain's CDR3 is CASHWGPGAYEQYF. The DNA for the CDR3 is TGCGCCAGCCATTGGGGCCCAGGGGCCTACGAGCAGTACTTC.

This clonotype has more than one count but fewer than ten. The rearrangement uses TRBV6-6 and TRBJ2-7, with a weak D call TRBD1 (5 bases). Germline CDR1 is MNHNY and CDR2 is SVGAGI (reference sequence). The CDR3 contains 14 residues. The V end lost 5 bases, the J end lost 5 bases, and 16 bases lay between the germline ends. CDR3 in DNA: TGTGCCAGCAGTCCACGACGGCAGGGCAACGAGCAGTACTTC. It encodes CASSPRRQGNEQYF.

This clonotype is a singleton in its sample. The rearrangement joins TRBV6-2 or TRBV6-3 to TRBJ2-6; the D gene could be TRBD1 or TRBD2 (5 bases each). The CDR3 runs 17 residues. CDR1 is MNHEY, CDR2 SVGEGT, per germline. The V gene lost 5 bases and the J gene lost 2 bases, with 16 bases spanning the gap. CDR3 coding DNA: TGTGCCAGCAGTAGCTATACCCAGGGACCTGGGGCCAACGTCCTGACTTTC. Encoded protein: CASSSYTQGPGANVLTF.

CDR3 amino acids: CSVEGQGGFQETQYF. The CDR3 DNA follows: TGCAGCGTTGAAGGACAGGGGGGATTCCAAGAGACCCAGTACTTC. V is TRBV29-1 and J is TRBJ2-5, with TRBD1 matching 9 bases. Germline-derived CDR1 and CDR2 are SQVTM and ANQGSEA. This CDR3 has 15 amino acids. Trimming took 1 base from V and 1 from J; bases not matched to a gene: 4.

This clonotype turned up a few times. This chain uses TRBV7-2 with TRBJ1-1; perhaps TRBD1 as D (5 bases). Germline-derived CDR1 and CDR2 are SGHTA and FQGNSA. The CDR3 contains 15 residues. Trimming removed 4 bases at V and 5 bases at J, with 17 bases between. The CDR3 spells CASSYRTGAITEAFF. DNA for the CDR3: TGTGCCAGCAGCTATAGGACCGGGGCGATAACTGAAGCTTTCTTT.

This clonotype has just a few counts. The chain is built from TRBV6-2 or TRBV6-3 and TRBJ1-3; no reliable D call. From germline, CDR1 is MNHEY and CDR2 SVGEGT. This CDR3 region has 13 residues. CDR3 in amino acids: CAAGSLSGNTIYF. CDR3 bases: TGTGCGGCGGGCAGCCTCTCTGGAAACACCATATATTTT.

The CDR3, as DNA: TGTGCCAGCAGCCTTTCCCCCCGGGAAAGAAGCTACACCTTC. Encoded protein: CASSLSPRERSYTF. The chain joins TRBV7-6 to TRBJ1-2; D uncertain. CDR3 length equals 14 residues. Germline values: CDR1 SGHVS, CDR2 FNYEAQ. The V and J ends lost 5 bases and 9 bases respectively, with 19 bases between them.

This clonotype was detected only a few times. This sequence joins TRBV9 and TRBJ2-7; 7 bases match TRBD2. This CDR3 is 15 amino acids long. V lost 3 bases, J lost 5 bases, and 11 bases stayed unmatched. Germline V gene lookup returns CDR1 SGDLS and CDR2 YYNGEE. CDR3 sequence reads: CASSESTSARHEQYF. Written as DNA, the CDR3 is TGTGCCAGCAGCGAGAGCACTAGCGCCCGCCACGAGCAGTACTTC.

The table lists this clonotype with a few counts. V gene TRBV11-3 combines with J gene TRBJ2-1; D uncertain. The CDR3 is made up of 13 amino acids. Trimming shortened V by 5 bases and J by 4 bases, and 9 bases separated the two germline ends. Germline V gene lookup returns CDR1 SGHNT and CDR2 YENEEA. CDR3 protein: CASSPREYNEQFF. CDR3 coding DNA: TGTGCCAGCAGCCCCCGAGAGTACAATGAGCAGTTCTTC.

The V gene is TRBV12-3 or TRBV12-4, the J gene TRBJ1-2; no reliable D call. The CDR3 extends over 14 amino acids. V gave up 3 bases and J gave up 0 bases, with 8 bases separating them. DNA of the CDR3: TGTGCCAGCAGTTTTGTAAGAGCTAACTATGGCTACACCTTC. Protein product: CASSFVRANYGYTF.

The chain links TRBV10-3 to TRBJ2-7; D is undetermined. This CDR3 contains 15 residues. V was clipped by 2 bases and J by 0 bases, with 11 bases between them. CDR1 and CDR2 from the germline V gene are ENHRY and SYGVKD. CDR3 coding DNA: TGTGCCATCAGTGAGAGGGTAACGAGCTCCTACGAGCAGTACTTC. It specifies CAISERVTSSYEQYF.